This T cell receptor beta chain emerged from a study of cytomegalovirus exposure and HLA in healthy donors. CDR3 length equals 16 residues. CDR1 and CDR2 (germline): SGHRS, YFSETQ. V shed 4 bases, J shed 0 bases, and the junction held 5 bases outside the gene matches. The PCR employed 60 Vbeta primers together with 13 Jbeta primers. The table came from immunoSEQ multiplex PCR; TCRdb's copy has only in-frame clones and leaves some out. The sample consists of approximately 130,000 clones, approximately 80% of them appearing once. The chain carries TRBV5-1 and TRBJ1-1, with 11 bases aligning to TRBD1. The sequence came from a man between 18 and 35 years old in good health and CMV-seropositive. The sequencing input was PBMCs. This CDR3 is CASSVGDRGMNTEAFF. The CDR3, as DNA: TGCGCCAGCAGCGTGGGGGACAGGGGGATGAACACTGAAGCTTTCTTT. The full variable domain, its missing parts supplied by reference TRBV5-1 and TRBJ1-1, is KAGVTQTPRYLIKTRGQQVTLSCSPISGHRSVSWYQQTPGQGLQFLFEYFSETQRNKGNFPGRFSGRQFSNSRSEMNVSTLELGDSALYLCASSVGDRGMNTEAFFGQGTRLTVV.